These T cell receptor beta chains were read from a single sample in a study of Graves' ophthalmopathy and Graves' hyperthyroidism. One entry per CDR3 protein results from TCRdb running MiXCR on the multiplex PCR reads. The table includes 560,000 or so distinct CDR3 sequences, roughly 39% detected once. The sequencing sample was made of peripheral blood or thyroid tissue (not recorded which). The receptor source for this set is an adult man with Graves' hyperthyroidism. The conserved cysteine and the conserved F or W are not part of the CDR3 here. Fields, in order: V gene, clone size, CDR3 protein. Rows may omit the clone size; those that give it use once, few, many or a size class.

TRBV12-3/TRBV12-4,NA,ASSLTRRKNEQY
TRBV12-3/TRBV12-4,NA,ASRRQNQPLH
TRBV12-3/TRBV12-4,many,ASSSTGNYEQY
TRBV29-1,NA,SGKDRVNEQF
TRBV29-1,many,SGQGAEGYT
TRBV29-1,NA,SPPRGRSDEQY
TRBV11-3,many,ASSRLGSGRKREQY
TRBV25-1,NA,ASSEGKGVLEKLF
TRBV7-2,NA,ASSLHKSWDTQY
TRBV5-4,few,ASSSDLGLAGGGQY
TRBV6-5,NA,ASSTTGEGVGYT
TRBV7-3,many,ASSPLGTVKETQY
TRBV2,many,ASREGQKNYGYT
TRBV7-3,few,ASSLTQGAGDTEAF
TRBV28,few,ASSLDRGVAF
TRBV5-1,NA,ASRPTGYTGELF
TRBV20-1,many,SASTGAEEKLF
TRBV6-5,NA,ASSYAGTGGTDTQY
TRBV7-8,many,ASSLDSGDQTQY
TRBV2,NA,ASSPGLAEQF
TRBV11-2,many,ASSLGSGQGTEAF
TRBV7-9,many,ASSPQGANQPQH
TRBV7-8,many,ASSGGGWETQY
TRBV29-1,many,SPAPWSTDTQY
TRBV20-1,many,SATPPLAAGLGEGYT
TRBV5-5,many,ASSRDRDGYT
TRBV7-9,many,ASSLAAGEAFEQY
TRBV2,NA,ASSDWLSYEQY
TRBV6-5,NA,ASSYQGQLNEKLF
TRBV2,NA,ASRVTSGGYQPQH
TRBV2,many,ASGSTGPGGYT
TRBV7-2,NA,ASSARGVEAF
TRBV12-3/TRBV12-4,NA,ASRRTPTTNEKLF
TRBV7-2,NA,ASRRYLTGERNQPQH
TRBV20-1,many,SAREVSGYEQY
TRBV2,NA,ASSRRERSVVSIQY
TRBV5-1,few,ASSLAGTNQETQY
TRBV19,NA,ASSILGTRGSNEQF
TRBV11-2,many,ASSPQGGYYEQY